This T cell receptor (beta chain) is from a study of blood T cell repertoires in COVID-19. Turning to the study itself: Acute and convalescent COVID-19 samples came from the United States, Italy and Spain. T cells, B-cell-depleted T cells, or PBMCs provided the cDNA or gDNA that served as material.

This clone was detected only once. V dropped 5 bases and J dropped 10 bases, with 17 bases sitting between them. The V gene's germline CDR1 is SEHNR and CDR2 FQNEAQ (reference sequence). The CDR3 has 13 residues. Authors' analysis steps: From reference gene primer amplification, estimates of nucleated cell counts were derived. Here immunoSEQ multiplex PCR was the method, and the copy in TCRdb shows in-frame clones only, minus some. The V and J calls and clone size were taken over from that table, and D and trimming were inferred from the DNA. This table holds some 200,000 clones, under 85% found once.

This TCR derives from a woman aged 40 to 50 with acute or convalescent COVID-19. The J gene is TRBJ1-1, the V gene TRBV7-9; D might be TRBD1 (5 bases). The source material was peripheral blood. The CDR3 bases are TGTGCCAGCAGCCCACTCGTCGCGGGGGGAGCTTTCTTT. It yields the protein CASSPLVAGGAFF.